This entry lists 3 T cell receptor beta chains sequenced from one sample in a study of T cell changes during pregnancy in multiple sclerosis. Here immunoSEQ multiplex PCR was the method, and the copy in TCRdb shows in-frame clones only, minus some. This table has tens of thousands of clones, approximately 93% appearing once. The source material was peripheral blood, sampled after pregnancy. These receptors were obtained from a female donor with multiple sclerosis, enrolled in a pregnancy study.

This clone was detected only a few times. The V and J genes are TRBV6-1 and TRBJ1-1, with TRBD1 as a possible D gene (5 bases). This CDR3 is built from 13 residues. The germline gives CDR1 MNHNS, CDR2 SASEGT. V lost 3 bases and J lost 8, with 13 bases in between. The CDR3 sequence: CASSDIQAAEAFF. The CDR3 DNA follows: TGTGCCAGCAGTGACATACAGGCAGCCGAAGCTTTCTTT.

The chain is built from TRBV6-6 and TRBJ2-7, with 7 bases that match TRBD1. Germline assignment: CDR1 MNHNY and CDR2 SVGAGI (reference sequence). Trimming at V came to 5 bases and at J to 0 bases, leaving 10 bases not matched to a gene. The CDR3 is 16 residues long. CDR3 coding DNA: TGTGCCAGCAGTCCCACGACAGGGACCAGCTCCTACGAGCAGTACTTC. Translated: CASSPTTGTSSYEQYF.

The chain recombines TRBV6-5 with TRBJ1-1, with D perhaps matching TRBD1 (5 bases). V lost 2 bases and J lost 7, with 8 bases in between. Germline-derived CDR1 and CDR2 are MNHEY and SVGAGI. The CDR3 contains 12 residues. The CDR3 DNA is TGTGCCAGCAGTTACGGGGCTAGTGAAGCTTTCTTT. Protein: CASSYGASEAFF.